The sequence of this T cell receptor beta chain was determined in a study of immune heterogeneity within non-small cell lung tumors. Turning to the study itself: It was found that the tumors were a few squamous cell carcinomas, over nine non-squamous carcinomas and 1 not otherwise specified.

Genomic DNA from bulk tumor acted as the template, and about 600 ng was loaded per sample. During surgery, several far-apart biopsies were obtained from every primary tumor. Newly diagnosed with untreated non-small cell lung cancer, the patients underwent curative surgery. Donors comprised surgical patients with newly diagnosed non-small cell lung cancer, operated on with curative intent. CDR1 MNHEY and CDR2 SVGEGT come from the germline V gene. The CDR3 totals 19 residues. Trimming took 6 bases from V and 2 from J; bases not matched to a gene: 16. The TCR beta CDR3 region was amplified by multiplex PCR employing 32 V and 13 J primers. One entry per CDR3 protein, called by TCRdb with MiXCR from the multiplex PCR reads. The sample shows about 2,800 distinct CDR3 sequences, roughly 45% of them seen only once.

This sequence originates from a woman aged 60-70 years with non-small cell lung cancer. The J gene is TRBJ2-3, the V gene TRBV6-2 or TRBV6-3; 11 bases match TRBD1. Source material: lung tumor tissue. DNA of the CDR3: TGTGCCAGCAGCGACGGGACAGGGGGGTCCGGAGCCCTCACAGATACGCAGTATTTT. It yields the protein CASSDGTGGSGALTDTQYF.